Listed below are T cell receptor beta chains from one sample, sequenced in a study of shared clonotypes between healthy human individuals. Libraries were prepared by immunoSEQ multiplex PCR; TCRdb keeps only in-frame clonotypes and omits some of them. The table includes about half a million clones, 78% detected once. The sequenced sample was PBMCs. Receptors were obtained from a woman between 40 and 55 years old in good health. Some clones in this sample may be carry-over from other donors' samples. CDR3s include the opening cysteine and the closing phenylalanine or tryptophan. D genes are given only for firm matches. Size tells how often a clone was seen (once, few, many) or the class of an expanded clone, and some rows leave it out.

v_call	d_call	j_call	clone_size	cdr3_aa	cdr3_nt
TRBV21-1	NA	TRBJ2-5	NA	CASILSMGEGLQETQYF	TGTGCCAGCATCTTAAGTATGGGGGAGGGCCTCCAAGAGACCCAGTACTTC
TRBV10-1	NA	TRBJ2-7	NA	CASSPGARGIDEQYF	TGCGCCAGCAGTCCCGGGGCGCGTGGCATCGACGAGCAGTACTTC
TRBV7-2	NA	TRBJ2-3	NA	CASSLGSADTQYF	TGTGCCAGCAGCTTAGGGTCCGCAGATACGCAGTATTTT
TRBV11-2	TRBD2	TRBJ2-2	NA	CASSKGLAGGPGTGELFF	TGTGCCAGCAGCAAGGGACTAGCGGGAGGGCCGGGCACCGGGGAGCTGTTTTTT
TRBV5-6	TRBD2	TRBJ2-5	NA	CASSIGTSGRGLKYF	TGTGCCAGCAGCATAGGGACTAGCGGGAGAGGGCTGAAGTACTTC
TRBV29-1	NA	TRBJ2-3	NA	CSVERRATDTQYF	TGCAGCGTTGAAAGAAGGGCCACAGATACGCAGTATTTT
TRBV6-5	NA	TRBJ1-1	many	CASRQGGTEAFF	TGTGCCAGCAGGCAAGGGGGCACTGAAGCTTTCTTT
TRBV30	NA	TRBJ1-2	NA	CAWSAQGSYGYTF	TGTGCCTGGAGCGCACAGGGATCCTATGGCTACACCTTC
TRBV19	TRBD1	TRBJ2-1	few	CASSGDREQFF	TGTGCCAGTAGTGGAGACAGGGAACAGTTCTTC
TRBV7-9	TRBD2	TRBJ2-3	few	CASSLVRLAGEADTQYF	TGTGCCAGCAGCTTAGTGAGGTTAGCGGGAGAAGCAGATACGCAGTATTTT
TRBV9	NA	TRBJ1-5	NA	CASSVDPGNQPQHF	TGTGCCAGCAGCGTAGACCCGGGCAATCAGCCCCAGCATTTT
TRBV29-1	NA	TRBJ2-5	NA	CSVEVGTQGSQYF	TGCAGCGTTGAGGTCGGGACTCAAGGCTCCCAGTACTTC
TRBV28	NA	TRBJ1-4	NA	CASSSPAGEKLFF	TGTGCCAGCAGTTCCCCCGCGGGGGAAAAACTGTTTTTT
TRBV30	TRBD1	TRBJ2-7	NA	CAWSGDRGLYEQYF	TGTGCCTGGAGTGGGGACAGGGGGCTCTACGAGCAGTACTTC
TRBV7-6	NA	TRBJ2-1	NA	CASSLGSYNEQFF	TGTGCCAGCAGCTTAGGTTCCTACAATGAGCAGTTCTTC
TRBV4-3	NA	TRBJ2-3	few	CASSQFYRAGARTSDTQYF	TGCGCCAGCAGCCAATTTTATAGGGCAGGGGCCAGAACATCAGATACGCAGTATTTT
TRBV29-1	TRBD2	TRBJ2-2	NA	CSVGMSGRVNTGELFF	TGCAGCGTGGGGATGAGCGGGAGGGTGAACACCGGGGAGCTGTTTTTT
TRBV5-1	NA	TRBJ2-7	NA	CASSIRGAGNEQYF	TGCGCCAGCAGCATCCGGGGGGCAGGGAACGAGCAGTACTTC
TRBV6-4	TRBD1	TRBJ2-6	NA	CASRRDRGLVSGANVLTF	TGTGCCAGTCGCCGGGACAGGGGTCTTGTCTCTGGGGCCAACGTCCTGACTTTC
TRBV7-8	NA	TRBJ2-3	once	CASSLGGIRVTDTQYF	TGTGCCAGCAGCTTAGGTGGAATCAGGGTAACAGATACGCAGTATTTT
TRBV5-1	NA	TRBJ2-3	once	CASSLAFGDTQYF	TGCGCCAGCAGCTTGGCCTTTGGTGATACGCAGTATTTT
TRBV19	NA	TRBJ2-3	NA	CASSIVVGGSDTQYF	TGTGCCAGTAGTATCGTTGTAGGTGGCTCAGATACGCAGTATTTT
TRBV28	TRBD2	TRBJ2-1	NA	CASSSIGLAGVMFF	TGTGCCAGCAGTTCGATCGGACTAGCGGGAGTTATGTTCTTC
TRBV4-1	NA	TRBJ2-1	NA	CASSQVTPNEQFF	TGCGCCAGCAGCCAAGTCACTCCCAATGAGCAGTTCTTC
TRBV5-1	NA	TRBJ2-7	NA	CASSLAGGGYEQYF	TGCGCCAGCAGCTTGGCCGGGGGCGGGTACGAGCAGTACTTC
TRBV7-3	NA	TRBJ2-1	NA	CASSARDGNNEQFF	TGTGCCAGCAGCGCACGGGACGGGAACAATGAGCAGTTCTTC
TRBV18	TRBD1	TRBJ2-1	few	CASSPAGTGGLREQFF	TGTGCCAGCTCACCCGCCGGGACAGGGGGCTTAAGAGAGCAGTTCTTC
TRBV28	NA	TRBJ2-2	few	CASRPPGRGDSELFF	TGTGCCAGCAGGCCCCCGGGCAGGGGCGATTCGGAGCTGTTTTTT
TRBV18	NA	TRBJ2-2	many	CASSPKSGSPAEDTGELFF	TGTGCCAGCTCGCCAAAAAGCGGGTCCCCAGCGGAGGACACCGGGGAGCTGTTTTTT